This T cell receptor (beta chain) originates from a study of naive and memory T cell subsets. Overall study findings and caveats: Over 85% of naive TCR sequences appeared only once, unlike memory subsets. A few larger clonotypes appeared in naive repertoires, especially CD8, possibly memory cells re-expressing CD45RA.

Both TRBC1 and TRBC2 were covered by a beta constant-region primer of two equimolar oligonucleotides. Four rounds of PCR amplified the ligated cDNA using nested alpha and beta constant-region primers plus SP2. A single record per CDR3 protein comes from TCRdb applying MiXCR to the UMI-ligation and nested PCR reads. The repertoire holds over 110,000 distinct CDR3 sequences, with about a fifth as singletons. Worth noting for this clonotype: Antigen unknown.

The sequencing sample was made of naive CD8+ T cells from blood. This receptor was taken from a human donor in good health.

CDR3 sequence: CAWMTSRGASEAFF. CDR3 nucleotides: TGTGCCTGGATGACATCCAGGGGGGCCTCTGAAGCTTTCTTT. This rearrangement joins TRBV30 to TRBJ1-1; 7 nucleotides line up with TRBD1. V lost 4 bases to trimming and J lost 6 bases; unmatched junction nucleotides: 11. The CDR3 sequence is 14 residues long. Looked up from germline, CDR1 is GTSNPN and CDR2 is SVGIG (reference sequence).